Listed below are T cell receptor beta chains from one sample, sequenced in a study of blood T cell repertoires in COVID-19. Assay used: immunoSEQ multiplex PCR; TCRdb lists only in-frame clones, some missing. The sample has approximately 150,000 clones, roughly 91% seen once; the top ten hold roughly 2%. Sequenced material: peripheral blood. All receptors come from a man in his forties or fifties who had recovered from COVID-19. Both conserved end residues are part of each CDR3. D genes are given only for firm matches. Size tells how often a clone was seen (once, few, many) or the class of an expanded clone, and some rows leave it out.

J gene | clone size | D gene | V gene | CDR3 protein | CDR3 DNA
TRBJ1-1 | NA | NA | TRBV7-3 | CASSSGPSGTEAFF | TGTGCCAGCAGCTCGGGTCCTTCGGGCACTGAAGCTTTCTTT
TRBJ1-1 | NA | TRBD1 | TRBV5-4 | CASSLDRERTEAFF | TGTGCCAGCAGCCTGGACAGGGAGAGAACTGAAGCTTTCTTT
TRBJ1-1 | NA | TRBD1 | TRBV6-5 | CASSYSNRGYTEAFF | TGTGCCAGCAGTTACTCGAACAGGGGGTACACTGAAGCTTTCTTT
TRBJ1-2 | NA | NA | TRBV19 | CASRGRDRGYTF | TGTGCCAGTAGGGGCAGGGATCGTGGCTACACCTTC
TRBJ1-1 | NA | TRBD1 | TRBV27 | CASYPSGTGGKNTEAFF | TGTGCCAGCTACCCCTCGGGGACAGGGGGTAAGAACACTGAAGCTTTCTTT
TRBJ2-1 | NA | NA | TRBV27 | CASSPRLGDGGNEQFF | TGTGCCAGCAGTCCCCGACTAGGGGATGGGGGCAATGAGCAGTTCTTC
TRBJ1-4 | NA | NA | TRBV12-3/TRBV12-4 | CASSLRGYEKLFF | TGTGCCAGCAGTTTAAGGGGATACGAAAAACTGTTTTTT
TRBJ2-2 | NA | TRBD1 | TRBV6-5 | CASSWTGGMGGELFF | TGTGCCAGCAGTTGGACAGGGGGCATGGGCGGGGAGCTGTTTTTT
TRBJ2-3 | NA | TRBD2 | TRBV5-5 | CASSLGGKRTDTQYF | TGTGCCAGCAGTCTGGGGGGGAAGCGGACAGATACGCAGTATTTT
TRBJ2-7 | NA | TRBD1 | TRBV6-5 | CASLRQGLDEQYF | TGTGCCAGCTTGAGACAGGGGTTGGACGAGCAGTACTTC
TRBJ2-6 | once | NA | TRBV3-1/TRBV3-2 | CASSRSPGLGLGASGANVLTF | TGTGCCAGCAGCCGATCACCAGGGTTAGGCCTGGGGGCCTCTGGGGCCAACGTCCTGACTTTC
TRBJ2-5 | NA | NA | TRBV6-6 | CASRPTRDEGPETQYF | TGTGCCAGCAGACCCACAAGAGACGAGGGCCCGGAGACCCAGTACTTC
TRBJ1-2 | NA | TRBD1 | TRBV28 | CASSRTGLDYGYTF | TGTGCCAGCAGCCGGACAGGGCTGGACTATGGCTACACCTTC
TRBJ2-3 | NA | TRBD1 | TRBV7-6 | CASSLGQGTDTQYF | TGTGCCAGCAGCCTAGGACAGGGAACAGATACGCAGTATTTT
TRBJ1-2 | NA | TRBD1 | TRBV6-2/TRBV6-3 | CASSYPDRDYYGYTF | TGTGCCAGCAGTTACCCGGACAGGGATTACTATGGCTACACCTTC
TRBJ2-2 | NA | NA | TRBV27 | CASSLSTPRTGELFF | TGTGCCAGCAGTTTATCAACGCCCAGAACCGGGGAGCTGTTTTTT
TRBJ1-1 | NA | TRBD1 | TRBV9 | CASSTGGYSTEAFF | TGTGCCAGCAGCACAGGGGGGTATAGCACTGAAGCTTTCTTT
TRBJ2-3 | once | TRBD2 | TRBV9 | CASSVSGAGGGTQYF | TGTGCCAGCAGCGTATCTGGGGCCGGCGGGGGTACGCAGTATTTT
TRBJ2-1 | NA | NA | TRBV19 | CASSGRGNRVNNEQFF | TGTGCCAGTAGTGGGCGGGGGAACAGGGTAAACAATGAGCAGTTCTTC
TRBJ2-5 | NA | TRBD1 | TRBV2 | CARTGTAQETQYF | TGTGCCCGGACCGGGACAGCCCAAGAGACCCAGTACTTC
TRBJ1-5 | NA | NA | TRBV5-5 | CASSRTGDRDQPQHF | TGTGCCAGCAGCCGTACAGGAGACAGAGATCAGCCCCAGCATTTT
TRBJ1-2 | NA | TRBD1 | TRBV27 | CASSPGQLFSYGYTF | TGTGCCAGCAGTCCGGGACAGTTATTTAGCTATGGCTACACCTTC
TRBJ2-2 | NA | TRBD2 | TRBV7-2 | CASSLDGRAVNGELFF | TGTGCCAGCAGCTTAGACGGGAGGGCTGTGAACGGGGAGCTGTTTTTT
TRBJ2-3 | NA | TRBD2 | TRBV18 | CASSPSGSAGSDTQYF | TGTGCCAGCTCACCATCGGGATCAGCGGGGTCAGATACGCAGTATTTT
TRBJ1-4 | NA | TRBD1 | TRBV12-5 | CASGRYTGGAYNEKLFF | TGTGCTAGTGGCCGATACACAGGGGGCGCATATAATGAAAAACTGTTTTTT
TRBJ2-3 | NA | TRBD2 | TRBV5-1 | CASSLDGLGTDTQYF | TGCGCCAGCAGCTTGGATGGACTAGGCACAGATACGCAGTATTTT
TRBJ1-3 | NA | NA | TRBV6-6 | CASIRTASGNTIYF | TGTGCCAGCATCCGAACAGCCTCTGGAAACACCATATATTTT
TRBJ2-5 | NA | NA | TRBV21-1 | CASSSTSSQETQYF | TGTGCCAGCAGCTCGACTAGCAGTCAAGAGACCCAGTACTTC
TRBJ1-4 | NA | NA | TRBV3-1/TRBV3-2 | CASSQGDFQKLFF | TGTGCCAGCAGCCAAGGAGATTTCCAAAAACTGTTTTTT
TRBJ2-2 | once | TRBD1 | TRBV5-1 | CASSRGQADGELFF | TGCGCCAGCAGCCGGGGACAGGCGGACGGGGAGCTGTTTTTT
TRBJ1-4 | once | NA | TRBV15 | CATSREREKLFF | TGTGCCACCAGCAGAGAGAGAGAAAAACTGTTTTTT
TRBJ1-2 | NA | TRBD1 | TRBV6-5 | CASSRTTGNYGYTF | TGTGCCAGCAGTCGGACGACAGGGAACTATGGCTACACCTTC